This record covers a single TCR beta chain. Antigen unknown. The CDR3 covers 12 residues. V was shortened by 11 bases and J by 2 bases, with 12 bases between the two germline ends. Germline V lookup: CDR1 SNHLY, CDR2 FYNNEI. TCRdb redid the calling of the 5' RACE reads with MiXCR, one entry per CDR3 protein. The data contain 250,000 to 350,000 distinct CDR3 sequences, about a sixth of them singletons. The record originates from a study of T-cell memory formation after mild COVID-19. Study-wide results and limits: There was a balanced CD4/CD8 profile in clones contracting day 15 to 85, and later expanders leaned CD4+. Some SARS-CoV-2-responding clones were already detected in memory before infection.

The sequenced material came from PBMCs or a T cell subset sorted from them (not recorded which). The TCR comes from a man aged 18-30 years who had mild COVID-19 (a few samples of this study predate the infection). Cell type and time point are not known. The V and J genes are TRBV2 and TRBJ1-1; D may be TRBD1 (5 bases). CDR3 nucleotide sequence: TGTGCCTGCGCGGGGGATAACACTGAAGCTTTCTTT. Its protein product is CACAGDNTEAFF.